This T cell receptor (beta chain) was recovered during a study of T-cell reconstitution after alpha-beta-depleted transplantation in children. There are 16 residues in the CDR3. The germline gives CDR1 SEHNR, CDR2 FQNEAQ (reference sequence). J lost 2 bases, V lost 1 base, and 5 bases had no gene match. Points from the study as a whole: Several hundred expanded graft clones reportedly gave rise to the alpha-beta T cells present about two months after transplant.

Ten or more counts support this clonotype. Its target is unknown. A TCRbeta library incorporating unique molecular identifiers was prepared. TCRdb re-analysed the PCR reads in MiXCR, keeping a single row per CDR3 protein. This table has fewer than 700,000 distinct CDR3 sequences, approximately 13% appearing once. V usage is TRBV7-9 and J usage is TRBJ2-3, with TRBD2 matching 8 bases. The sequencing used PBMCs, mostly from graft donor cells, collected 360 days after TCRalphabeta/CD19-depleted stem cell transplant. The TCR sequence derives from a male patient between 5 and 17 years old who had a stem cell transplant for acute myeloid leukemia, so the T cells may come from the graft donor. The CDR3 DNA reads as TGTGCCAGCAGCTTAGTAGCGGGGCACCTCACAGATACGCAGTATTTT. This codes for CASSLVAGHLTDTQYF.